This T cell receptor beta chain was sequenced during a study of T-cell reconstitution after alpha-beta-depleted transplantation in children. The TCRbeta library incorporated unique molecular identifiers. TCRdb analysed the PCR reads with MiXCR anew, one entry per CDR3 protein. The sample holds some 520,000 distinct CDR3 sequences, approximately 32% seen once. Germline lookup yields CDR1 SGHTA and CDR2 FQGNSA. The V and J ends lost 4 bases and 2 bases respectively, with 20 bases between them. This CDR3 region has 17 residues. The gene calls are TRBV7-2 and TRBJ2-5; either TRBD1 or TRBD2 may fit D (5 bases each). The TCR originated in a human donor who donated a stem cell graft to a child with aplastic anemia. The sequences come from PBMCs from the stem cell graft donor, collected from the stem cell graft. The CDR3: CASSSHGGGAPQETQYF. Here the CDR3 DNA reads TGTGCCAGCAGCTCTCACGGAGGTGGGGCCCCTCAAGAGACCCAGTACTTC.